Given below is one T cell receptor (beta chain) in context. The data derive from a study of blood T cell repertoires in COVID-19. Study as a whole: Material from acute and convalescent COVID-19 was sourced from the United States, Italy and Spain. PBMCs, B-cell-depleted T cells, or T cells provided the cDNA or gDNA that made up the material.

One Seattle source followed patients from active infection through their disease course. Per the study methods: Estimates of nucleated cell counts were drawn from the amplification of reference gene primers. TCRdb's table, derived via immunoSEQ multiplex PCR, lists solely in-frame clones and lacks some. V and J calls and clone size are given by that table; D and trimming were obtained from the DNA. There are around 180,000 clones in the sample; roughly 79% occur only once, and around 10% lies in the top ten. The clonotype comes from a woman older than 75 with COVID-19, enrolled during active disease. The source material was peripheral blood.

Here the CDR3 reads CASSPAGQELPQHF. In DNA, the CDR3 is TGTGCCAGCAGCCCAGCGGGGCAGGAGTTACCCCAGCATTTT. The V call is TRBV7-9, the J call TRBJ1-5; a weak D match, TRBD1 (5 bases). The V end was cut by 5 bases, the J end by 10 bases, with 18 bases between. Germline V gene lookup returns CDR1 SEHNR and CDR2 FQNEAQ (reference sequence). CDR3 size: 14 residues.